This record concerns one T cell receptor beta chain sequence. V gave up 1 base and J gave up 11 bases, with 14 bases separating them. Germline CDR1 is SGHVS and CDR2 is FQNEAQ. The CDR3 length is 13 residues. The data originate from a study of shared clonotypes between healthy human individuals. Donors had no recently reported acute infections or vaccinations and were HIV-negative. Per the original methods: Filtering differed for immunoSEQ, which gave only junction sequences without quality scores. The table came from immunoSEQ multiplex PCR; TCRdb's copy has only in-frame clones and leaves some out. That table supplies the V and J calls and clone size; D and trimming were determined from the DNA. The repertoire holds over 95,000 clones, with over 40% as singletons.

The sequenced sample was PBMCs. The genes are TRBV7-8 and TRBJ1-2; D remains unclear. The TCR comes from a woman between 40 and 55 years old in good health. Some clones in this sample may be carry-over from other donors' samples. The CDR3 loop is CASSLVKDAGYTF. The CDR3 nucleotides read TGTGCCAGCAGCTTAGTTAAGGACGCGGGTTACACCTTC.